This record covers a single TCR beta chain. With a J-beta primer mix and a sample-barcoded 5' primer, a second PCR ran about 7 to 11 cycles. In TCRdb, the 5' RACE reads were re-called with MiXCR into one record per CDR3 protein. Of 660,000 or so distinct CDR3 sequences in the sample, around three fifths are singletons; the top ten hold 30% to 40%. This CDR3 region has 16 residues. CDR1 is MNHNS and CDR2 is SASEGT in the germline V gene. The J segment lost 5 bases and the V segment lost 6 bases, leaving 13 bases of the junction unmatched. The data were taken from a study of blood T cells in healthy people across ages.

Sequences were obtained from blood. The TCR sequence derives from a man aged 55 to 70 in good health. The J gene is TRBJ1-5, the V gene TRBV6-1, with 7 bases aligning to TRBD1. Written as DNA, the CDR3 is TGTGCCAGCAGACTCTCCGGGACAGAAAACTATCAGCCCCAGCATTTT. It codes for CASRLSGTENYQPQHF.